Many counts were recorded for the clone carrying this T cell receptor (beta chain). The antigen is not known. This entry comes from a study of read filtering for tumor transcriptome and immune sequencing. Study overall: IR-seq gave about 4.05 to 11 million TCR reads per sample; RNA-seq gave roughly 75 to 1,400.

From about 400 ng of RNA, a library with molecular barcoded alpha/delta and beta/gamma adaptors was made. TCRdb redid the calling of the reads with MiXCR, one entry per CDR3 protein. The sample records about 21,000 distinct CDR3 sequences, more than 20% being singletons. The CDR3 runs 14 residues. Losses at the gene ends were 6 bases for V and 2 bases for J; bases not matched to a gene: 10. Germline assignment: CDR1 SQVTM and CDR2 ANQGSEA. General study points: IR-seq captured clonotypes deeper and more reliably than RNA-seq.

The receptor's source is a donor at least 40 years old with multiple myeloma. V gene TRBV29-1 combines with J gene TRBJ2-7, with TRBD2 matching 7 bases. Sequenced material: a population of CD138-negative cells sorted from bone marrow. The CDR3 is CSVRTSEPTYEQYF. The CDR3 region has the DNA TGCAGCGTACGTACTAGCGAACCAACCTACGAGCAGTACTTC.